This is a list of T cell receptor beta chains from one sample in a study of blood T cell repertoires in COVID-19. Sequenced by immunoSEQ multiplex PCR; TCRdb stores in-frame clones only, minus some. Of around 160,000 clones listed, approximately 83% are singletons. The sample was peripheral blood. The receptors stem from a woman aged 55-70 years with COVID-19, enrolled during active disease. The CDR3 runs from the conserved cysteine through the conserved F or W. A D gene is named only where the DNA matches it firmly. Clone sizes are given selectively: once, few, many, or a class where the clone is expanded.

clone_size	v_call	j_call	d_call	cdr3_nt	cdr3_aa
NA	TRBV5-1	TRBJ2-1	TRBD1	TGCGCCAGCAGCACTAGGACAGGGCTTGGGCAGTTCTTC	CASSTRTGLGQFF
NA	TRBV10-1	TRBJ2-3	TRBD2	TGCGCCAGCAGTGACCTGACTAGCGGGGACACAGATACGCAGTATTTT	CASSDLTSGDTDTQYF
NA	TRBV27	TRBJ1-2	TRBD1	TGTGCCAGCAGGCAGAACAGGGGCAACTATGGCTACACCTTC	CASRQNRGNYGYTF
NA	TRBV4-1	TRBJ2-7	NA	TGCGCCAGCAGCCAAGAGCAACGGGGGACTGCCTACGAGCAGTACTTC	CASSQEQRGTAYEQYF
NA	TRBV10-1	TRBJ2-7	NA	TGCGCCAGCAGTGAGCTCGGACAGCCCTACGAGCAGTACTTC	CASSELGQPYEQYF
NA	TRBV12-5	TRBJ2-7	TRBD1	TGTGCTAGTGGTTTGGGGGACAGTTACGAGCAGTACTTC	CASGLGDSYEQYF
NA	TRBV10-1	TRBJ2-3	NA	TGCGCCAGCAGTACGGGACTCCCAGATACGCAGTATTTT	CASSTGLPDTQYF
NA	TRBV6-5	TRBJ2-5	TRBD1	TGTGCCAGCAGGCTACAGGGGGGAGAGACCCAGTACTTC	CASRLQGGETQYF
NA	TRBV23-1	TRBJ1-6	NA	TGCGCCAGCAGTCAGCTAAGGCCTAGAGATTCACCCCTCCACTTT	CASSQLRPRDSPLHF
NA	TRBV10-3	TRBJ1-5	NA	TGTGCCATCAAGGCGGGGGGCGGCCAGCCCCAGCATTTT	CAIKAGGGQPQHF
few	TRBV7-2	TRBJ1-6	NA	TGTGCCAGCAGCTTAAGGGGGTTGGATTCACCCCTCCACTTT	CASSLRGLDSPLHF
NA	TRBV19	TRBJ1-1	TRBD1	TGTGCCAGTAGTCTAGACAGGGCCTCCACTGAAGCTTTCTTT	CASSLDRASTEAFF
NA	TRBV9	TRBJ1-1	NA	TGTGCCAGCAGCGTCGGGCTTGAGGTCGGGGGGAGCGACGCTTTCTTT	CASSVGLEVGGSDAFF
NA	TRBV15	TRBJ1-2	NA	TGTGCCACCAGCGAGGGAGAGGGTGGCTACACCTTC	CATSEGEGGYTF
once	TRBV5-1	TRBJ2-7	NA	TGCGCCAGCAGCTCGAGGGGGGACAGCAACTACGAGCAGTACTTC	CASSSRGDSNYEQYF
NA	TRBV19	TRBJ1-2	NA	TGTGCCCGTATGGGGGGGGCGGGGGCCGGCTACACCTTC	CARMGGAGAGYTF
NA	TRBV5-1	TRBJ2-1	TRBD2	TGCGCCAGCAGCTCGACTAGCGGAGGCTACAATGAGCAGTTCTTC	CASSSTSGGYNEQFF
few	TRBV3-1/TRBV3-2	TRBJ2-7	TRBD1	TGTGCCAGCAGCCAAGACCAGGACAGGTTACAGTACTTC	CASSQDQDRLQYF
few	TRBV18	TRBJ1-2	NA	TGTGCCAGCTCACCGGGGCAGGGGTTCTATGGCTACACCTTC	CASSPGQGFYGYTF
NA	TRBV7-8	TRBJ1-1	TRBD1	TGTGCCAGCATTATACAGGGGGCGAGTTGGGACACTGAAGCTTTCTTT	CASIIQGASWDTEAFF
once	TRBV18	TRBJ2-3	NA	TGTGCCAGCTCACCACCCCGGTCGACAGCTATAGATACGCAGTATTTT	CASSPPRSTAIDTQYF
NA	TRBV6-2/TRBV6-3	TRBJ1-6	TRBD1	TGTGCCAGCAGCCCTATCCCCCGAAGGACAGGCGGGGATTCACCCCTCCACTTT	CASSPIPRRTGGDSPLHF
NA	TRBV5-1	TRBJ2-2	TRBD2	TGCGCCAGCAGCTTGACTAGCGGGGTTAACACCGGGGAGCTGTTTTTT	CASSLTSGVNTGELFF
NA	TRBV24-1	TRBJ2-2	TRBD1	TGTGCCACCGAGGACAGGTACACCGGGGAGCTGTTTTTT	CATEDRYTGELFF
NA	TRBV10-3	TRBJ2-4	TRBD2	TGTGCCATCAGTGAGTCTAGGACTAGCGGGGAACTAGCCAAAAACATTCAGTACTTC	CAISESRTSGELAKNIQYF
few	TRBV10-3	TRBJ2-7	TRBD1	TGTGCCATCAGCATACAGGGGAATCCGGGGGAGCAGTACTTC	CAISIQGNPGEQYF
NA	TRBV27	TRBJ1-2	NA	TGTGCCAGCAGTTTCAACAGGGCCTATGGCTACACCTTC	CASSFNRAYGYTF
NA	TRBV19	TRBJ1-1	TRBD1	TGTGCCAGTACCCTCCCCGGAGGGGGCGAAGCTTTCTTT	CASTLPGGGEAFF
NA	TRBV3-1/TRBV3-2	TRBJ2-7	TRBD2	TGTGCCAGCAGCCAAGACCCCCCGGGGGGAAACTACGAGCAGTACTTC	CASSQDPPGGNYEQYF
NA	TRBV11-2	TRBJ1-3	TRBD1	TGTGCCAGCAGCCAACCCCTAAGACAGGGCTCTGGAAACACCATATATTTT	CASSQPLRQGSGNTIYF
once	TRBV7-9	TRBJ1-1	NA	TGTGCCAGCAGCTTTCCCCCAAATGAAGCTTTCTTT	CASSFPPNEAFF
NA	TRBV10-3	TRBJ2-7	TRBD1	TGTGCCATCAGTGAGTCGGGACAGGGAGGATCCTACGAGCAGTACTTC	CAISESGQGGSYEQYF
NA	TRBV6-5	TRBJ1-2	NA	TGTGCCAGCAGTTACGGCGGGACGGAGGTCTTC	CASSYGGTEVF
NA	TRBV30	TRBJ1-5	TRBD1	TGTGCCTGGAGTAGGGGGTCCGGGACAGGGGTGGGGAATCAGCCCCAGCATTTT	CAWSRGSGTGVGNQPQHF
NA	TRBV29-1	TRBJ2-7	NA	TGCAGCGTTGAAGATAGAGGGACAACCTACGAGCAGTACTTC	CSVEDRGTTYEQYF
NA	TRBV27	TRBJ2-5	NA	TGTGCCAGCAGTTTCGGCGGGACGGGATTAGCGGAGTACTTC	CASSFGGTGLAEYF
NA	TRBV28	TRBJ1-4	TRBD1	TGTGCCAGCAGTTCCCCTCGGACAGGGGCCGCTCCTGCGGGTGAAAAACTGTTTTTT	CASSSPRTGAAPAGEKLFF
NA	TRBV4-1	TRBJ2-2	NA	TGCGCCAGCAGCCTGTGGGGGGGGGCCACCGGGGAGCTGTTTTTT	CASSLWGGATGELFF
NA	TRBV6-5	TRBJ2-1	TRBD1	TGTGCCAGCAGACCCACAGGGGGCGGTGACAATGAGCAGTTCTTC	CASRPTGGGDNEQFF
NA	TRBV3-1/TRBV3-2	TRBJ2-2	NA	TGTGCCAGCAGCCAAGGATCGACTGCGAACACCGGGGAGCTGTTTTTT	CASSQGSTANTGELFF
once	TRBV6-5	TRBJ1-2	TRBD1	TGTGCCAGCAGCGAGACAGGGACGGGTGGCTACACCTTC	CASSETGTGGYTF
NA	TRBV16	TRBJ1-1	NA	TGTGCCAGCAGCCATAATCAGATTAACACTGAAGCTTTCTTT	CASSHNQINTEAFF
NA	TRBV9	TRBJ2-3	TRBD2	TGTGCCAGCAGCGTAGATTGGGGCGGGGGGGCCACAGATACGCAGTATTTT	CASSVDWGGGATDTQYF
NA	TRBV3-1/TRBV3-2	TRBJ1-2	TRBD1	TGTGCCAGCAGCCACCCAGGGGGTGGCTACACCTTC	CASSHPGGGYTF
NA	TRBV7-7	TRBJ2-2	NA	TGTGCCAGCAGCCCATATTCGGCGGGAACCGGGGAGCTGTTTTTT	CASSPYSAGTGELFF
NA	TRBV18	TRBJ2-1	TRBD2	TGTGCCAGCTCACCCCCGGGACTAGTGCTTAGCTCCTACAATGAGCAGTTCTTC	CASSPPGLVLSSYNEQFF
NA	TRBV4-1	TRBJ2-2	TRBD2	TGCGCCAGCAGCCTCTCGGGGGCTAGCGGGGGCGCGAACACCGGGGAGCTGTTTTTT	CASSLSGASGGANTGELFF
once	TRBV19	TRBJ1-2	NA	TGTGCCAGTAGTATACAGGGGAATTCAAACTATGGCTACACCTTC	CASSIQGNSNYGYTF